This T cell receptor (beta chain) was retrieved from a study of blood T cell repertoires in COVID-19. Study-wide context: Samples taken during acute and convalescent COVID-19 were collected in the United States, Italy and Spain. Sources were T cells, B-cell-depleted T cells, or PBMCs; the material itself was cDNA or gDNA.

The CDR3 is made up of 14 amino acids. Germline V CDR1 and CDR2: SEHNR, FQNEAQ (reference sequence). V lost 1 base and J lost 8, with 15 bases in between. In the authors' methods: Using reference gene primer amplification, nucleated cell counts were estimated. Sequencing used immunoSEQ multiplex PCR; TCRdb keeps in-frame clones, though not all of them. Clone size and the V and J calls come from that table; the DNA yielded D and trimming. The table records about 200,000 clones, approximately 85% of them present only once. Followed longitudinally, the Seattle patients had been enrolled during active infection.

The gene calls are TRBV7-9 and TRBJ2-7, with D possibly being TRBD1 (5 bases). Sequencing input: peripheral blood. The receptor was isolated from a woman between 65 and 79 years old with COVID-19, enrolled during active disease. In nucleotides, the CDR3 is TGTGCCAGCAGCTTAGTAATTGGACAAACTCAGCAGTACTTC. It codes for CASSLVIGQTQQYF.